What follows are 30 T cell receptor beta chains derived from one specimen sequenced in a study of OX40 agonist ivuxolimab in advanced cancers. The data were produced by immunoSEQ multiplex PCR, yet TCRdb's version contains in-frame clones alone and is incomplete. The sample holds under 30,000 clones, about nine tenths seen once. The material sequenced was CD4+ or CD8+ T cells sorted from blood, taken in a trial of the OX40 agonist ivuxolimab. These receptors were collected from an adult with an advanced solid tumor such as melanoma, head and neck, liver or kidney cancer.

This clone was seen a few times. The chain recombines TRBV7-2 with TRBJ1-5; D gene ambiguous. Germline loops: CDR1 SGHTA, CDR2 FQGNSA. Trimming took off 4 bases at V and 5 bases at J, with 15 bases between the two ends. This CDR3 is 15 amino acids long. The CDR3 DNA is TGTGCCAGCAGCTCCCCCCGGCGGGGTGATCAGCCCCAGCATTTT. Its translation: CASSSPRRGDQPQHF. The whole variable domain, filled in from reference TRBV7-2 and TRBJ1-5, reads GAGVSQSPSNKVTEKGKDVELRCDPISGHTALYWYRQSLGQGLEFLIYFQGNSAPDKSGLPSDRFSAERTGGSVSTLTIQRTQQEDSAVYLCASSSPRRGDQPQHFGDGTRLSIL.

This clone was recorded only once. The chain couples TRBV7-2 to TRBJ2-7; D remains ambiguous. This CDR3 spans 14 amino acids. V was shortened by 1 base and J by 9 bases, with 16 bases between the two germline ends. Per germline, CDR1 SGHTA and CDR2 FQGNSA. Written as DNA, the CDR3 is TGTGCCAGCAGCTTAGAGGGCCTCAGGAAAGGGCAGTACTTC. Its translation is CASSLEGLRKGQYF. Based on the CDR3 plus reference TRBV7-2 and TRBJ2-7, the full variable domain is GAGVSQSPSNKVTEKGKDVELRCDPISGHTALYWYRQSLGQGLEFLIYFQGNSAPDKSGLPSDRFSAERTGGSVSTLTIQRTQQEDSAVYLCASSLEGLRKGQYFGPGTRLTVT.

The chain carries TRBV6-5 and TRBJ2-7; 9 bases map to TRBD1. The CDR3 extends over 15 amino acids. Per the germline V gene, CDR1 is MNHEY and CDR2 is SVGAGI. The V segment lost 6 bases and the J segment 3 bases; nucleotides outside the gene matches: 9. CDR3 sequence (DNA): TGTGCCAGCAGCCCTATCCGGGACAGGGACTACGAGCAGTACTTC. It yields the protein CASSPIRDRDYEQYF.

The chain has TRBV5-6 and TRBJ2-5, with TRBD2 matching over 10 bases. Germline V lookup: CDR1 SGHDT, CDR2 YYEEEE. This CDR3 has 13 residues. Losses at the gene ends were 7 bases for V and 4 bases for J; bases not matched to a gene: 4. CDR3 sequence reads: CASLAGGRETQYF. The CDR3 bases are TGTGCCAGCTTAGCGGGAGGCAGAGAGACCCAGTACTTC.

The chain combines TRBV7-6 with TRBJ2-3; D gene uncertain. There are 14 residues in the CDR3. Germline V lookup: CDR1 SGHVS, CDR2 FNYEAQ. The V end was cut by 0 bases, the J end by 3 bases, with 7 bases between. In DNA, the CDR3 is TGTGCCAGCAGCTTAGCTGGGGTTACAGATACGCAGTATTTT. Its protein is CASSLAGVTDTQYF.

The rearrangement links TRBV6-6 to TRBJ2-3, with 9 bases that match TRBD2. Germline V gives CDR1 MNHNY, CDR2 SVGAGI (reference sequence). V shed 0 bases and J 5 bases; nucleotides not matched to a gene: 6. The CDR3 runs to 16 residues. The CDR3 bases are TGTGCCAGCAGTTACTCGACTAGCGGAGCACAAGATACGCAGTATTTT. Protein product: CASSYSTSGAQDTQYF.

The V call is TRBV7-9, the J call TRBJ1-4; 7 nucleotides match TRBD1. CDR3 length equals 17 residues. Germline values: CDR1 SEHNR, CDR2 FQNEAQ (reference sequence). J lost 6 bases, V lost 4 bases, and 14 bases had no gene match. In DNA, the CDR3 is TGTGCCAGCAGCTCGGACAGGTTTTTAACTGGGGATGAAAAACTGTTTTTT. Translating gives CASSSDRFLTGDEKLFF. The entire variable domain, with the rest obtained from reference TRBV7-9 and TRBJ1-4, is as follows: DTGVSQNPRHKITKRGQNVTFRCDPISEHNRLYWYRQTLGQGPEFLTYFQNEAQLEKSRLLSDRFSAERPKGSFSTLEIQRTEQGDSAMYLCASSSDRFLTGDEKLFFGSGTQLSVL.

The V call is TRBV29-1, the J call TRBJ2-5; no clear D. The germline V gene has CDR1 SQVTM and CDR2 ANQGSEA. There are 10 residues in the CDR3. The ends were cut back, 3 bases at V and 5 bases at J, with 4 bases in the middle. In nucleotides, the CDR3 is TGCAGCGTTGATGATGAGACCCAGTACTTC. It specifies CSVDDETQYF.

The chain joins TRBV27 to TRBJ1-1; D may be TRBD1 (5 bases). V was trimmed by 2 bases and J by 5 bases, leaving 12 bases between them. Germline CDR1 MNHEY, CDR2 SMNVEV (reference sequence). This CDR3 region has 14 residues. The CDR3 region is CASSLRGAWTEAFF. CDR3 coding DNA: TGTGCCAGCAGTTTACGCGGGGCGTGGACTGAAGCTTTCTTT.

The chain links TRBV6-6 to TRBJ1-2; 7 bases match TRBD1. The CDR3 consists of 15 residues. The J segment lost 3 bases and the V segment lost 2 bases, leaving 6 bases of the junction unmatched. CDR1 is MNHNY and CDR2 is SVGAGI in the germline V gene (reference sequence). Here the CDR3 reads CASSYISGGHYGYTF. The CDR3 DNA sequence: TGTGCCAGCAGTTACATATCAGGGGGGCACTATGGCTACACCTTC.

DNA for the CDR3: TGTGCCAGCAGCCCAATAGGTCGTGGCTACGAGCAGTACTTC. The encoded protein is CASSPIGRGYEQYF. The gene calls are TRBV5-6 and TRBJ2-7; no clear D. CDR1 is SGHDT and CDR2 is YYEEEE in the germline V gene. The CDR3 is 14 amino acids. The V end was cut by 4 bases, the J end by 3 bases, with 14 bases between.

In this sample, this clone turned up once. J is TRBJ2-3 and V is TRBV19, with a possible D match to TRBD2 (5 bases). Germline CDR1 reads LNHDA; CDR2 reads SQIVND (reference sequence). There are 17 residues in the CDR3. The V end lost 0 bases, the J end lost 5 bases, and 18 bases lay between the germline ends. The CDR3 nucleotides read TGTGCCAGTAGTATAGATTTACACCAGGAGGCTGGAGATACGCAGTATTTT. Translated: CASSIDLHQEAGDTQYF.

V and J are TRBV7-9 and TRBJ2-6, with D unresolved. The CDR3 extends over 16 amino acids. The V gene's germline CDR1 is SEHNR and CDR2 FQNEAQ (reference sequence). Trimming left V 1 base short and J 0 bases short, with 7 bases between. CDR3 residues: CASSLVRLSGANVLTF. Here the CDR3 DNA reads TGTGCCAGCAGCTTAGTCAGACTCTCTGGGGCCAACGTCCTGACTTTC.

The V and J genes are TRBV5-5 and TRBJ2-5; D not resolved. Near its end, the DNA agrees better with TRBJ2-7, so the J call may be wrong. The length of the CDR3 is 11 residues. Looked up from germline, CDR1 is SGHKS and CDR2 is YYEKEE (reference sequence). The CDR3 protein is CASSPAYEQYF. CDR3 in DNA: TGTGCCAGCAGCCCCGCCTACGAGCAGTACTTC.

This clone was recorded once. This chain joins TRBV6-1 and TRBJ1-2; D uncertain. The germline V and J ends were trimmed by 6 bases and 7 bases, with 12 bases remaining between them. Germline CDR1 is MNHNS and CDR2 is SASEGT. The CDR3 spans 12 residues. CDR3 coding DNA: TGTGCCAGCAGCCGTGGGCTTTTTGGCTACACCTTC. Protein product: CASSRGLFGYTF.

The genes are TRBV7-7 and TRBJ1-3; no definite D call. This CDR3 has 14 amino acids. The germline CDR1 and CDR2 sequences are SSHAT and FNYEAQ (reference sequence). Trimming took off 0 bases at V and 8 bases at J, with 11 bases between the two ends. As DNA, the CDR3 is TGTGCCAGCAGCTTAGCGGAAGGGTCGGACACCATATATTTT. Residues: CASSLAEGSDTIYF.

The rearrangement links TRBV27 to TRBJ1-2, with 7 nucleotides matching TRBD1. The ends lost 4 bases at V and 2 bases at J; junction bases unmatched: 4. Germline assignment: CDR1 MNHEY and CDR2 SMNVEV (reference sequence). The CDR3 has 14 amino acids. This chain's CDR3 is CASSSSTGNYGYTF. Here the CDR3 DNA reads TGTGCCAGCAGTTCCTCGACAGGGAACTATGGCTACACCTTC.

The chain carries TRBV12-5 and TRBJ2-3, with TRBD2 matching over 9 bases. The CDR3 has 16 amino acids. V shed 3 bases and J 4 bases; nucleotides not matched to a gene: 8. Germline CDR1 LGHNT, CDR2 FRNRAP. CDR3 nucleotide sequence: TGTGCTAGTGGTTTTCTGGCGGGGGGGCCCCCAGATACGCAGTATTTT. Its translation: CASGFLAGGPPDTQYF.

Note on this clone: This specimen includes other DNA sequences encoding the same CDR3. The V gene is TRBV27, the J gene TRBJ1-1; TRBD1 is a possible D gene (5 bases). CDR3 size: 14 residues. The V gene lost 2 bases and the J gene lost 1 base, with 8 bases spanning the gap. Germline CDR1 MNHEY, CDR2 SMNVEV (reference sequence). CDR3 sequence: CASSLGGANTEAFF. The CDR3 coding sequence is TGTGCCAGCAGTTTAGGAGGGGCGAACACTGAAGCTTTCTTT.

V is TRBV4-3 and J is TRBJ2-1; TRBD2 might be the D (6 bases). This CDR3 is 16 amino acids long. Germline V gives CDR1 LGHNA, CDR2 YSLEER. V was pared by 4 bases and J by 4 bases, with 17 bases between. CDR3 DNA: TGCGCCAGCAGCCCCGCGGAGGGTCTCGCTTACAATGAGCAGTTCTTC. Residues: CASSPAEGLAYNEQFF.

V and J are TRBV19 and TRBJ2-1; D gene ambiguous. The CDR3 has 17 amino acids. The germline V gene has CDR1 LNHDA and CDR2 SQIVND (reference sequence). With 0 bases removed from V and 0 bases from J, the gap between germline ends came to 12 bases. This chain's CDR3 is CASSIELGPPSYNEQFF. Written as DNA, the CDR3 is TGTGCCAGTAGTATAGAGTTAGGGCCCCCCTCCTACAATGAGCAGTTCTTC.

This clone was seen a single time. The V and J genes are TRBV6-1 and TRBJ2-7; the match to TRBD2 covers 7 bases. The length of the CDR3 is 14 residues. With 6 bases clipped from V and 0 bases from J, the junction kept 5 bases outside the gene matches. Germline V gene sequence: CDR1 MNHNS, CDR2 SASEGT. This CDR3 reads CASSGLVSSYEQYF. Written as DNA, the CDR3 is TGTGCCAGCAGCGGACTAGTTAGCTCCTACGAGCAGTACTTC.

The CDR3 DNA follows: TGTGCCAGCAGTTTGATTGGACAGGGGGCGAGCTATGGCTACACCTTC. Translated, it gives CASSLIGQGASYGYTF. This sequence joins TRBV27 and TRBJ1-2; 11 bases align to TRBD1. V shed 3 bases, J shed 4 bases, and the junction held 7 bases outside the gene matches. Germline lookup yields CDR1 MNHEY and CDR2 SMNVEV (reference sequence). The CDR3 spans 16 residues.

J is TRBJ1-6 and V is TRBV30; no definite D call. Germline V gene lookup returns CDR1 GTSNPN and CDR2 SVGIG (reference sequence). The CDR3 spans 15 residues. Trimming stripped 0 bases from V and 8 bases from J, with 14 bases between. The CDR3 bases are TGTGCCTGGAGTGTAAAGGGCAGGAGGGATTCACCCCTCCACTTT. It codes for CAWSVKGRRDSPLHF.

The rearrangement joins TRBV2 to TRBJ1-5; no definite D call. The CDR3 consists of 13 residues. Looked up from germline, CDR1 is SNHLY and CDR2 is FYNNEI. With 5 bases removed from V and 6 bases from J, the gap between germline ends came to 11 bases. CDR3 loop: CASSPTERQPQHF. For the CDR3, the DNA is TGTGCCAGCAGTCCCACCGAACGTCAGCCCCAGCATTTT. The entire variable domain, with the rest obtained from reference TRBV2 and TRBJ1-5, is as follows: EPEVTQTPSHQVTQMGQEVILRCVPISNHLYFYWYRQILGQKVEFLVSFYNNEISEKSEIFDDQFSVERPDGSNFTLKIRSTKLEDSAMYFCASSPTERQPQHFGDGTRLSIL.

This clone was detected once. The chain combines TRBV21-1 with TRBJ1-1. TRBV21-1 is a pseudogene segment. The CDR3 is made up of 16 amino acids. CDR3 region: CASSTSAPRQHTEAFF. Written as DNA, the CDR3 is TGTGCCAGCAGCACTTCGGCCCCGAGGCAGCACACTGAAGCTTTCTTT.

This chain connects TRBV13 to TRBJ2-3; possible D gene TRBD2, 5 bases. Trimming took off 6 bases at V and 5 bases at J, with 21 bases between the two ends. The CDR3 consists of 16 residues. From germline, CDR1 is PRHDT and CDR2 FYEKMQ (reference sequence). The CDR3 here is CASSVWELDFLDTQYF. The CDR3 DNA follows: TGTGCCAGCAGTGTCTGGGAGCTAGATTTTCTAGATACGCAGTATTTT.

This sequence joins TRBV7-9 and TRBJ2-1; no definite D call. Germline CDR1 and CDR2: SEHNR and FQNEAQ (reference sequence). V was pared by 1 base and J by 6 bases, with 7 bases between. The CDR3 covers 13 residues. The CDR3 loop reads CASSLGQINEQFF. DNA of the CDR3: TGTGCCAGCAGCTTAGGTCAAATCAATGAGCAGTTCTTC.

The sample holds a few counts of this clone. This chain connects TRBV7-9 to TRBJ2-5; D may be TRBD2 (5 bases). The CDR3 sequence is 15 residues long. V lost 3 bases and J lost 4, with 15 bases in between. CDR1 and CDR2 from the germline V gene are SEHNR and FQNEAQ (reference sequence). Here the CDR3 reads CASSFRQEVPETQYF. The CDR3, as DNA: TGTGCCAGCAGCTTCAGGCAGGAGGTCCCAGAGACCCAGTACTTC.

The V and J genes are TRBV4-1 and TRBJ1-5, with 9 bases aligning to TRBD1. The germline V gene encodes CDR1 MGHRA and CDR2 YSYEKL. Germline trimming cut 1 base from V and 6 bases from J; bases unmatched to any gene: 1. The CDR3 is made up of 14 amino acids. The CDR3: CASSQGTGVQPQHF. The CDR3 DNA is TGCGCCAGCAGCCAAGGGACAGGGGTTCAGCCCCAGCATTTT.